Each of the 9 T cell receptor beta chains below was sequenced from the same sample in a study of glioma-infiltrating T cells. TCR alpha and beta CDR3 regions were amplified from RNA using iRepertoire nested multiplex PCR. Each CDR3 protein gets one entry after TCRdb re-called the multiplex PCR reads with MiXCR. The sample includes around 97,000 distinct CDR3 sequences, 29% seen only once; the top ten take roughly 46%. Sequencing input: glioma tissue, nonneoplastic brain tissue, or PBMCs (not recorded which). The receptors originated from a human donor with low-grade glioma or glioblastoma, undergoing nonglioma brain surgery, or in good health (not recorded which).

A word on this clonotype: A much larger clone is a single base away; this may be a read error. The chain carries TRBV7-9 and TRBJ2-1; 12 positions match TRBD1. Per the germline V gene, CDR1 is SEHNR and CDR2 is FQNEAQ (reference sequence). This CDR3 comprises 17 residues. CDR3 residues: CASSLAFSGQGAYERFF. The CDR3 nucleotides are TGTGCCAGCAGCTTAGCATTTTCGGGACAGGGGGCATATGAGCGGTTCTTC.

In its sample, this clonotype was seen many times. The chain recombines TRBV7-4 with TRBJ2-5; 8 positions agree with TRBD2. J gave up 2 bases and V 10 bases, and 3 bases lay outside the gene matches. The CDR3 consists of 12 residues. Germline assignment: CDR1 SGHVT and CDR2 SQSDAQ. CDR3 bases: TGTGCCAAAACGGGGGGGCAAGAGACCCAGTACTTC. It translates to CAKTGGQETQYF.

With regard to this clonotype: Relative to the germline gene, one junction end is altered; a read error may explain this. The rearrangement uses TRBV7-2 and TRBJ2-3; D unclear. The length of the CDR3 is 12 residues. Germline V gene data show CDR1 as SGHTA and CDR2 as FQGNSA. The CDR3, as DNA: TGTGCCAGCAGCGCGTACACAGATAGGCAGTATTTT. Amino acids: CASSAYTDRQYF.

On this clonotype: A much larger clone is a single base away; this may be a read error. V is TRBV20-1 and J is TRBJ1-2, with 8 bases lining up with TRBD1. From germline, CDR1 is DFQATT and CDR2 SNEGSKA (reference sequence). The junction had 11 bases not matched to a gene; V was cut back by 7 bases and J by 7 bases. The CDR3 consists of 13 residues. In DNA, the CDR3 is TGCAGTGTAAATCCGGGACAGGCTTCTGGCTACACCTTC. Its translation is CSVNPGQASGYTF.

CDR3 nucleotides: TGTGCCAGCAGCCTCTGGACAGGCGTAAACACCGGGGAGCTGTTTTTT. Protein: CASSLWTGVNTGELFF. The rearrangement uses TRBV7-2 and TRBJ2-2, with 7 bases identical to TRBD1. This CDR3 comprises 16 residues. Per germline, CDR1 SGHTA and CDR2 FQGNSA. Trimming cost V 5 bases and J 2 bases; bases outside gene matches: 8.

Regarding this clonotype: This may be a read error, as it is one base from a much larger clone. The chain is built from TRBV20-1 and TRBJ1-4, with unresolved D. The CDR3 has 12 amino acids. Germline lookup yields CDR1 DFQATT and CDR2 SNEGSKA (reference sequence). V lost 8 bases and J 3 bases, leaving 10 bases between the germline ends. The CDR3 nucleotides are TGCAGTCCTTTCATTTCTAATGAAAAACTGTTTTTT. This codes for CSPFISNEKLFF.

This clonotype was seen repeatedly, ten times or more. The chain links TRBV20-1 to TRBJ2-4; 8 bases map to TRBD2. After removal of 0 bases from V and 1 base from J, the junction contained 8 bases not matched to a gene. This CDR3 contains 17 residues. CDR1 DFQATT and CDR2 SNEGSKA come from the germline V gene (reference sequence). The CDR3 sequence is CSAREPRGGRAKNIQYF. CDR3 sequence (DNA): TGCAGTGCTAGAGAGCCCCGGGGGGGAAGGGCCAAAAACATTCAGTACTTC.

This clonotype was seen only a few times. V usage is TRBV9 and J usage is TRBJ1-1; D gene unclear. The CDR3 is 14 amino acids. V was pared by 2 bases and J by 4 bases, with 12 bases between. The germline CDR1 and CDR2 sequences are SGDLS and YYNGEE. CDR3 region: CASSVVSVGTEAFF. The CDR3 region has the DNA TGTGCCAGCAGCGTCGTTTCGGTGGGCACTGAAGCTTTCTTT.

Comment on this clonotype: With a much larger clone just one base away, this may be a read error. CDR3 nucleotides: TGTGCCAGCAGGGGAGGGTACGGAAACACCATATATTTT. Translated: CASRGGYGNTIYF. J is TRBJ1-3 and V is TRBV12-3 or TRBV12-4; no clear D. V was trimmed by 6 bases and J by 4 bases, leaving 10 bases between them. This CDR3 region has 13 residues.